Shown below are 20 T cell receptor beta chains from a single sample sequenced in a study of shared clonotypes between healthy human individuals. Repertoires were generated with immunoSEQ multiplex PCR, while TCRdb's copy carries only in-frame clones and drops some. The sample records around 1.9 million clones, 93% being singletons. Naive CD8 cells lacked CD45RO and underwent positive selection for CCR7, leaving out terminally differentiated effector memory CD45RA+ cells. The material sequenced was naive CD8+ T cells from PBMCs. These receptors all come from a man between 18 and 35 years old in good health. Some clones in this sample may be carry-over from other donors' samples.

The CDR3 nucleotides are TGTGCCAGCAGCCCCTTGGGGAACTACGAGCAGTACTTC. This translates into CASSPLGNYEQYF. The chain is built from TRBV7-9 and TRBJ2-7; D not resolved. The CDR3 totals 13 residues. Looked up from germline, CDR1 is SEHNR and CDR2 is FQNEAQ (reference sequence). V lost 5 bases and J 3 bases, leaving 11 bases between the germline ends.

This clone has a single count. V usage is TRBV9 and J usage is TRBJ2-3, with 8 positions matching TRBD1. The CDR3 has 15 amino acids. The junction had 6 bases not matched to a gene; V was cut back by 5 bases and J by 1 base. Per germline, CDR1 SGDLS and CDR2 YYNGEE. CDR3 protein: CASSTGGRGTDTQYF. CDR3 in DNA: TGTGCCAGCAGTACAGGGGGACGGGGCACAGATACGCAGTATTTT. The variable domain in full, completed from reference TRBV9 and TRBJ2-3, reads DSGVTQTPKHLITATGQRVTLRCSPRSGDLSVYWYQQSLDQGLQFLIQYYNGEERAKGNILERFSAQQFPDLHSELNLSSLELGDSALYFCASSTGGRGTDTQYFGPGTRLTVL.

The CDR3 reads CASSLPRGTSATSSYNEQFF. As DNA, the CDR3 is TGCGCCAGCAGCCTACCACGGGGGACTAGCGCTACGAGCTCCTACAATGAGCAGTTCTTC. V is TRBV4-1 and J is TRBJ2-1, with TRBD2 identical over 10 bases. J gave up 0 bases and V 4 bases, and 15 bases lay outside the gene matches. This CDR3 is 20 amino acids long. Germline-derived CDR1 and CDR2 are MGHRA and YSYEKL.

The chain joins TRBV28 to TRBJ1-2; TRBD1 matches 8 bases. From germline, CDR1 is MDHEN and CDR2 SYDVKM. The CDR3 is 14 residues long. The ends lost 6 bases at V and 4 bases at J; junction bases unmatched: 7. The CDR3 region has the DNA TGTGCCAGCAGGGACAGGGTGCGGTCCTATGGCTACACCTTC. Residues: CASRDRVRSYGYTF.

The J gene is TRBJ2-7, the V gene TRBV29-1; 7 bases fit TRBD2. Germline V gene data show CDR1 as SQVTM and CDR2 as ANQGSEA. The V gene end was trimmed by 5 bases and the J gene end by 0 bases; junction bases not matched to a gene: 16. This CDR3 comprises 17 residues. The CDR3 protein is CSVTHGPWSSGSYEQYF. CDR3 DNA: TGCAGCGTTACGCACGGACCGTGGTCTAGCGGCTCCTACGAGCAGTACTTC.

The genes are TRBV5-1 and TRBJ2-7; 8 positions match TRBD1. The germline gives CDR1 SGHRS, CDR2 YFSETQ. The CDR3 consists of 13 residues. V shed 4 bases, J shed 3 bases, and the junction held 3 bases outside the gene matches. In DNA form, the CDR3 reads TGCGCCAGCAGCCGGGACAGGATCTACGAGCAGTACTTC. Its protein is CASSRDRIYEQYF.

This clone occurred once. CDR3 in amino acids: CASSWSSRYEQYF. CDR3 in DNA: TGTGCCAGCAGTTGGTCTAGCAGGTACGAGCAGTACTTC. The chain uses TRBV27 and TRBJ2-7; D may be TRBD2 (5 bases). The CDR3 extends over 13 amino acids. Deletions cut 4 bases from V and 4 bases from J, with 11 bases between. The V gene's germline CDR1 is MNHEY and CDR2 SMNVEV (reference sequence).

This sequence joins TRBV15 and TRBJ1-2; the D is unclear. V was clipped by 3 bases and J by 4 bases, with 15 bases between them. CDR3 length: 15 residues. Germline lookup yields CDR1 LNHNV and CDR2 YYDKDF (reference sequence). CDR3 region: CATSSHSTELYGYTF. The DNA of the CDR3 is TGTGCCACCAGCAGCCACAGCACTGAACTCTATGGCTACACCTTC.

The chain carries TRBV7-9 and TRBJ2-3; TRBD2 matches 9 bases. Looked up from germline, CDR1 is SEHNR and CDR2 is FQNEAQ (reference sequence). The CDR3 runs to 16 residues. The V segment lost 2 bases and the J segment 6 bases; nucleotides outside the gene matches: 9. This CDR3 is CASSLRNSGSDDTQYF. CDR3 in DNA: TGTGCCAGCAGCTTACGCAATAGCGGGAGCGATGATACGCAGTATTTT.

The rearrangement uses TRBV4-1 and TRBJ2-7; possibly TRBD2 for D (5 bases). The CDR3 runs to 14 residues. Deletions cut 0 bases from V and 6 bases from J, with 12 bases between. The germline gives CDR1 MGHRA, CDR2 YSYEKL. The CDR3: CASSQDASIFEQYF. The CDR3 nucleotides read TGCGCCAGCAGCCAAGATGCTAGCATCTTCGAGCAGTACTTC.

CDR3: CASSQEGGPYGYTF. The DNA for the CDR3 is TGCGCCAGCAGCCAAGAAGGGGGGCCCTATGGCTACACCTTC. V gene TRBV4-1 combines with J gene TRBJ1-2, with D possibly being TRBD1 (6 bases). From germline, CDR1 is MGHRA and CDR2 YSYEKL. The CDR3 has 14 residues. The germline V and J ends were trimmed by 0 bases and 4 bases, with 9 bases remaining between them.

The chain has TRBV9 and TRBJ1-1; D is uncertain. CDR1 is SGDLS, CDR2 YYNGEE, per germline. V was clipped by 3 bases and J by 5 bases, with 8 bases between them. The CDR3 loop spans 12 amino acids. CDR3 sequence reads: CASSDRSTEAFF. CDR3 bases: TGTGCCAGCAGCGACCGCAGTACTGAAGCTTTCTTT.

The V call is TRBV7-9, the J call TRBJ2-3, with D possibly being TRBD2 (5 bases). CDR1 and CDR2 from the germline V gene are SEHNR and FQNEAQ (reference sequence). This CDR3 region has 16 residues. V was shortened by 2 bases and J by 1 base, with 13 bases between the two germline ends. DNA of the CDR3: TGTGCCAGCAGCTTAAATTTCGGGGAAGGCACAGATACGCAGTATTTT. This encodes CASSLNFGEGTDTQYF.

This chain uses TRBV15 with TRBJ2-5, with D hard to call. V lost 0 bases to trimming and J lost 1 base, with 9 bases between them. The CDR3 has 15 amino acids. Germline-derived CDR1 and CDR2 are LNHNV and YYDKDF (reference sequence). CDR3 in amino acids: CATSRDRQVQETQYF. The CDR3 DNA follows: TGTGCCACCAGCAGAGATCGCCAGGTCCAAGAGACCCAGTACTTC.

The CDR3 is CASSLAGQGSLYEQYF. The CDR3 coding sequence is TGTGCCAGCAGCTTAGCAGGACAGGGTTCCCTCTACGAGCAGTACTTC. The gene calls are TRBV11-2 and TRBJ2-7; 8 nucleotides line up with TRBD1. Unmatched junction bases numbered 8, after V lost 1 base and J lost 3 bases. The germline gives CDR1 SGHAT, CDR2 FQNNGV. CDR3 length equals 16 residues.

The rearrangement links TRBV9 to TRBJ2-7, with D unresolved. V gave up 0 bases and J gave up 5 bases, with 15 bases separating them. The germline V gene has CDR1 SGDLS and CDR2 YYNGEE. The CDR3 covers 15 residues. Written as DNA, the CDR3 is TGTGCCAGCAGCGTAGGGCGTGGGCAAGGGAACGAGCAGTACTTC. This sequence encodes CASSVGRGQGNEQYF.

About this clone: At the DNA level, this CDR3 is encoded by other sequences in the same sample as well. J is TRBJ2-5 and V is TRBV27, with D perhaps TRBD2 (6 bases). Deletions cut 6 bases from V and 5 bases from J, with 16 bases between. Looked up from germline, CDR1 is MNHEY and CDR2 is SMNVEV (reference sequence). This CDR3 is built from 14 residues. The CDR3 sequence: CASSPARGRETQYF. CDR3 DNA: TGTGCCAGCAGCCCCGCACGGGGGAGGGAGACCCAGTACTTC.

This sequence joins TRBV19 and TRBJ2-7; the D gene is possibly TRBD1 (5 bases). Germline CDR1 reads LNHDA; CDR2 reads SQIVND (reference sequence). Trimming stripped 5 bases from V and 1 base from J, with 15 bases between. The CDR3 runs 15 residues. CDR3 in DNA: TGTGCCAGTAGTGCCCCTGAAAGGGGTTCCTACGAGCAGTACTTC. Its translation: CASSAPERGSYEQYF. The entire variable domain, with the rest obtained from reference TRBV19 and TRBJ2-7, is as follows: DGGITQSPKYLFRKEGQNVTLSCEQNLNHDAMYWYRQDPGQGLRLIYYSQIVNDFQKGDIAEGYSVSREKKESFPLTVTSAQKNPTAFYLCASSAPERGSYEQYFGPGTRLTVT.

J is TRBJ1-1 and V is TRBV5-4; D ambiguous. This CDR3 has 16 residues. Germline V gene sequence: CDR1 SGHNT, CDR2 YYREEE (reference sequence). Trimming took off 1 base at V and 1 base at J, with 14 bases between the two ends. Written as DNA, the CDR3 is TGTGCCAGCAGCTTGCGCCGCGAGCTTTCGAACACTGAAGCTTTCTTT. Encoded protein: CASSLRRELSNTEAFF.

The chain combines TRBV4-3 with TRBJ2-3, with 7 positions matching TRBD1. V shed 0 bases, J shed 4 bases, and the junction held 10 bases outside the gene matches. Germline assignment: CDR1 LGHNA and CDR2 YSLEER. The CDR3 extends over 17 amino acids. For the CDR3, the DNA is TGCGCCAGCAGCCAAGATAGATCAGGGGGAGAGTCAGATACGCAGTATTTT. Its protein product is CASSQDRSGGESDTQYF.